This T cell receptor (beta chain) was recovered during a study of human T cells and chemical hapten exposure. Study overall: A 2 cm by 2 cm inner upper arm patch received 2% DPC for sensitization.

Findings and limits, study-wide: The number of TCRs over 1 in 1000 frequency stayed unchanged after DPC.

On this clonotype itself: Its matching antigen is unknown.

Time point reported: patch test 1, 2 weeks after DPC sensitization. Treatment given: therapeutic diphenylcyclopropenone sensitization with weekly scalp DPC. Individual cDNA molecules each carried unique molecular identifiers attached by the library. MiXCR, applied by TCRdb to the RACE reads, yields one record per CDR3 protein. The sample has 300,000 to 400,000 distinct CDR3 sequences; about 7% are singletons. Germline loops: CDR1 MNHNS, CDR2 SASEGT. V was clipped by 3 bases and J by 2 bases; unmatched bases: 12. The CDR3 runs to 17 residues. The chain is built from TRBV6-1 and TRBJ1-1, with 7 bases identical to TRBD1. The sample in question was whole blood, obtained in connection with sensitization to the hapten diphenylcyclopropenone (DPC). The receptor comes from a woman aged 18-29 years with alopecia areata. Some clones in this sample may be carry-over from other donors' samples. As DNA, the CDR3 is TGTGCCAGCAGTGATCTATCTGACAGGGTGGGTAACACTGAAGCTTTCTTT. Translation: CASSDLSDRVGNTEAFF.